The 24 T cell receptor beta chains given below trace back to one sample, sequenced in a study of blood T cell repertoires in COVID-19. Profiling relied on immunoSEQ multiplex PCR, and the TCRdb table lists in-frame clones only, not all of them. The data show about 220,000 clones, over 75% seen once. The sample consisted of PBMCs or T cells enriched from blood (not recorded which). Receptors were obtained from a woman aged 60-70 years who had recovered from COVID-19.

The chain recombines TRBV7-9 with TRBJ1-6, with D unresolved. Germline assignment: CDR1 SEHNR and CDR2 FQNEAQ (reference sequence). The V end was cut by 5 bases, the J end by 7 bases, with 15 bases between. The CDR3 is 15 residues long. This CDR3 reads CASSPWASLNSPLHF. The DNA of the CDR3 is TGTGCCAGCAGCCCCTGGGCAAGTTTGAATTCACCCCTCCACTTT. Combining the CDR3 with reference TRBV7-9 and TRBJ1-6 gives the whole variable domain DTGVSQNPRHKITKRGQNVTFRCDPISEHNRLYWYRQTLGQGPEFLTYFQNEAQLEKSRLLSDRFSAERPKGSFSTLEIQRTEQGDSAMYLCASSPWASLNSPLHFGNGTRLTVT.

This clone has a single count. The chain links TRBV11-3 to TRBJ1-5; unclear D gene. The CDR3 loop spans 16 amino acids. Trimming took off 0 bases at V and 2 bases at J, with 11 bases between the two ends. The V gene's germline CDR1 is SGHNT and CDR2 YENEEA. CDR3 protein: CASSLDRGRGNQPQHF. The CDR3 bases are TGTGCCAGCAGCTTAGATCGGGGTAGGGGCAATCAGCCCCAGCATTTT.

The chain couples TRBV20-1 to TRBJ2-3; 8 bases are a match to TRBD2. CDR1 and CDR2 from the germline V gene are DFQATT and SNEGSKA (reference sequence). The CDR3 is made up of 18 amino acids. V lost 3 bases to trimming and J lost 2 bases; unmatched junction nucleotides: 16. The CDR3 DNA reads TGCAGTGCTAGTCAAGCGGGAGCCTCACGGGGCTACACAGATACGCAGTATTTT. Protein product: CSASQAGASRGYTDTQYF.

The chain couples TRBV5-1 to TRBJ1-1; D is perhaps TRBD1 (5 bases). This CDR3 has 12 amino acids. Trimming pared 1 base from V and 7 bases from J, leaving 8 bases between. The germline CDR1 and CDR2 sequences are SGHRS and YFSETQ. CDR3 DNA: TGCGCCAGCAGCTTGAGCGACAGTGAAGCTTTCTTT. Its protein product is CASSLSDSEAFF.

The J gene is TRBJ2-6, the V gene TRBV15; D ambiguous. Germline V lookup: CDR1 LNHNV, CDR2 YYDKDF (reference sequence). With 0 bases removed from V and 1 base from J, the gap between germline ends came to 13 bases. CDR3 length: 18 amino acids. For the CDR3, the DNA is TGTGCCACCAGCAGAGAAGGAGCGTATCGGTCTGGGGCCAACGTCCTGACTTTC. It is translated as CATSREGAYRSGANVLTF.

The chain recombines TRBV7-2 with TRBJ1-2, with a possible D match to TRBD1 (5 bases). The ends were cut back, 1 base at V and 8 bases at J, with 14 bases in the middle. This CDR3 comprises 14 residues. CDR1 SGHTA and CDR2 FQGNSA come from the germline V gene. CDR3 bases: TGTGCCAGCAGCTTAGATTTGCAGGGTCGGGGCTACACCTTC. Protein sequence: CASSLDLQGRGYTF.

This clone came up once. The V gene is TRBV5-6, the J gene TRBJ1-2; 9 bases match TRBD1. Germline V gene data show CDR1 as SGHDT and CDR2 as YYEEEE. This CDR3 is 14 amino acids long. Trimming cost V 5 bases and J 5 bases; bases outside gene matches: 7. CDR3: CASSRGQGGYGYTF. The CDR3 nucleotides are TGTGCCAGCAGTAGGGGACAGGGTGGGTATGGCTACACCTTC.

The chain has TRBV9 and TRBJ2-7; weak D call: TRBD2 (6 bases). The V and J ends lost 0 bases and 2 bases respectively, with 15 bases between them. Germline V gives CDR1 SGDLS, CDR2 YYNGEE. CDR3 size: 16 residues. CDR3 DNA: TGTGCCAGCAGCGTAGGTAGAGGGGAGGTAGCCTACGAGCAGTACTTC. This translates into CASSVGRGEVAYEQYF.

This chain joins TRBV10-3 and TRBJ2-2; perhaps TRBD1 as D (5 bases). CDR1 is ENHRY and CDR2 is SYGVKD in the germline V gene. CDR3 length: 12 amino acids. V shed 10 bases and J shed 1 base, with 7 bases lying between them. Here the CDR3 DNA reads TGTGCCACACAGGTGAACACCGGGGAGCTGTTTTTT. Translated, it gives CATQVNTGELFF.

This clone was observed a single time. The rearrangement joins TRBV7-8 to TRBJ2-7; D is uncertain. Trimming stripped 5 bases from V and 4 bases from J, with 9 bases between. The length of the CDR3 is 12 residues. Germline V gene sequence: CDR1 SGHVS, CDR2 FQNEAQ. The CDR3 bases are TGTGCCAGCAGCCCCAGCAGGTACGAGCAGTACTTC. It translates to CASSPSRYEQYF. Full variable domain (rest looked up from reference TRBV7-8 and TRBJ2-7): GAGVSQSPRYKVAKRGQDVALRCDPISGHVSLFWYQQALGQGPEFLTYFQNEAQLDKSGLPSDRFFAERPEGSVSTLKIQRTQQEDSAVYLCASSPSRYEQYFGPGTRLTVT.

The chain carries TRBV7-2 and TRBJ2-1, with unresolved D. Germline V gene data show CDR1 as SGHTA and CDR2 as FQGNSA. This CDR3 comprises 11 residues. Trimming removed 2 bases from V and 7 bases from J, with 3 bases in between. The CDR3 nucleotides are TGTGCCAGCAGCTTATTAAATGAGCAGTTCTTC. Protein sequence: CASSLLNEQFF.

J is TRBJ2-7 and V is TRBV6-5; D is ambiguous. V was pared by 8 bases and J by 0 bases, with 11 bases between. Per the germline V gene, CDR1 is MNHEY and CDR2 is SVGAGI. The CDR3 covers 13 residues. This CDR3 reads CASLELDSYEQYF. For the CDR3, the DNA is TGTGCCAGCCTTGAGCTCGACTCCTACGAGCAGTACTTC.

This clone was counted a single time. The gene calls are TRBV5-4 and TRBJ2-1; 7 bases agree with TRBD2. J was trimmed by 4 bases and V by 0 bases; bases with no gene match: 4. The germline CDR1 and CDR2 sequences are SGHNT and YYREEE (reference sequence). This CDR3 is built from 15 residues. As DNA, the CDR3 is TGTGCCAGCAGCTTGGGGCTAGCGGATTACAATGAGCAGTTCTTC. It encodes CASSLGLADYNEQFF.

V usage is TRBV7-2 and J usage is TRBJ2-7; TRBD1 aligns across 7 bases. Germline V gives CDR1 SGHTA, CDR2 FQGNSA. The CDR3 extends over 14 amino acids. The trim removed 5 bases at V and 3 bases at J, leaving 7 bases unmatched. The CDR3 DNA reads TGTGCCAGCAGCCTACTTCGACAGGGCTACGAGCAGTACTTC. Translated, it gives CASSLLRQGYEQYF.

This chain links TRBV18 with TRBJ1-5; 8 positions agree with TRBD1. The germline gives CDR1 KGHSH, CDR2 LQKENI. J lost 2 bases, V lost 0 bases, and 15 bases had no gene match. The CDR3 sequence is 20 residues long. The CDR3 protein is CASSPPFRDRREGGNQPQHF. The CDR3 DNA reads as TGTGCCAGCTCACCACCTTTCAGGGACAGGCGCGAAGGGGGCAATCAGCCCCAGCATTTT.

This chain connects TRBV7-2 to TRBJ2-3; 13 bases agree with TRBD2. Germline CDR1 SGHTA, CDR2 FQGNSA. The CDR3 runs 17 residues. V gave up 5 bases and J gave up 6 bases; unmatched junction bases: 11. CDR3 protein: CASSRPPGTSGTDTQYF. The CDR3 DNA reads as TGTGCCAGCAGCCGCCCTCCAGGGACTAGCGGGACTGATACGCAGTATTTT.

V usage is TRBV10-1 and J usage is TRBJ2-2; 12 nucleotides align to TRBD2. Germline trimming cut 2 bases from V and 5 bases from J; bases unmatched to any gene: 6. Germline-derived CDR1 and CDR2 are WNHNN and SYGVQD (reference sequence). The CDR3 has 17 amino acids. In nucleotides, the CDR3 is TGCGCCAGCAGTGAGGATGGGACTAGCGGGTATACCGGGGAGCTGTTTTTT. It codes for CASSEDGTSGYTGELFF.

Here the CDR3 reads CASSTNRAFEEKLFF. DNA of the CDR3: TGTGCCAGCAGCACCAACAGGGCCTTTGAAGAAAAACTGTTTTTT. The chain employs TRBV7-9 and TRBJ1-4; tentative D call: TRBD1 (6 bases). The CDR3 runs to 15 residues. Trimming removed 5 bases from V and 8 bases from J, with 18 bases in between. CDR1 and CDR2 (germline): SEHNR, FQNEAQ (reference sequence). The full variable domain, with the rest looked up from reference TRBV7-9 and TRBJ1-4, is DTGVSQNPRHKITKRGQNVTFRCDPISEHNRLYWYRQTLGQGPEFLTYFQNEAQLEKSRLLSDRFSAERPKGSFSTLEIQRTEQGDSAMYLCASSTNRAFEEKLFFGSGTQLSVL.

Here the CDR3 reads CASSHRQGVDYGYTF. DNA of the CDR3: TGCGCCAGCAGTCATCGGCAGGGTGTCGACTATGGCTACACCTTC. The chain carries TRBV23-1 and TRBJ1-2; possible D gene TRBD1, 5 bases. TRBV23-1 is an ORF; its function is uncertain. The CDR3 length is 15 residues. The V and J ends lost 3 bases and 3 bases respectively, with 14 bases between them.

This chain connects TRBV15 to TRBJ1-6, with 7 bases matching TRBD1. CDR3 length: 14 residues. CDR1 and CDR2 (germline): LNHNV, YYDKDF (reference sequence). The trim removed 7 bases at V and 9 bases at J, leaving 9 bases unmatched. As DNA, the CDR3 is TGTGCCACCAAGGTATCAGGGGGTGGTTCACCCCTCCACTTT. Translated, it gives CATKVSGGGSPLHF.

The chain uses TRBV3-1 (or the pseudogene TRBV3-2) and TRBJ1-3, with D maybe TRBD1 (5 bases). The CDR3 is 18 residues long. CDR1 and CDR2 (germline): LGHDT, YNNKEL (reference sequence). Trimming cost V 0 bases and J 0 bases, with 15 bases left between them. This CDR3 is CASSQEGGKDNSGNTIYF. In DNA form, the CDR3 reads TGTGCCAGCAGCCAAGAGGGTGGGAAGGACAACTCTGGAAACACCATATATTTT.

The V and J genes are TRBV20-1 and TRBJ1-1, with 9 bases that match TRBD1. Germline lookup yields CDR1 DFQATT and CDR2 SNEGSKA (reference sequence). This CDR3 is 16 amino acids long. Trimming removed 3 bases from V and 1 base from J; junction bases left unmatched: 9. CDR3 region: CSASHPSTGGNTEAFF. CDR3 coding DNA: TGCAGTGCTAGTCACCCCTCGACAGGGGGGAACACTGAAGCTTTCTTT.

The genes are TRBV5-1 and TRBJ2-7; D is perhaps TRBD1 (7 bases). Germline V gives CDR1 SGHRS, CDR2 YFSETQ. V dropped 4 bases and J dropped 0 bases, with 14 bases sitting between them. CDR3 length: 15 residues. The CDR3 is CASSAGTVGSYEQYF. DNA of the CDR3: TGCGCCAGCAGCGCGGGGACAGTTGGCTCCTACGAGCAGTACTTC.

This chain links TRBV7-3 with TRBJ2-1, with TRBD2 matching 7 bases. The germline V gene encodes CDR1 SGHTA and CDR2 FQGTGA. Trimming at V came to 3 bases and at J to 8 bases, leaving 10 bases not matched to a gene. The CDR3 spans 15 residues. CDR3 DNA sequence: TGTGCCAGCAGCTTCGGAGCGGGGCTCCTAGATGAGCAGTTCTTC. Translated: CASSFGAGLLDEQFF.